The rows below give T cell receptor beta chains drawn from one sample of a study of blood T cell repertoires in COVID-19. The protocol was immunoSEQ multiplex PCR, while the TCRdb copy is restricted to in-frame clones and leaves out a portion. The profile covers roughly 250,000 clones, with 85% to 90% appearing a single time and over 3.5% taken by the ten largest. The source material was peripheral blood. Receptor source: a woman between 35 and 50 years old with acute or convalescent COVID-19. Each CDR3 is given with its conserved first and last residue. D genes are given only for firm matches. Some rows have no size entry. The others give once, few or many, or a class for an expanded clone.

TRBV6-1	-	TRBJ1-2	-	TGTGCCAGCAGTGAAGGGGCCGCCTTCTATGGCTACACCTTC	CASSEGAAFYGYTF
TRBV6-5	-	TRBJ1-5	TRBD1	TGTGCCAGCCGGGGACAGGGGCGCAATCAGCCCCAGCATTTT	CASRGQGRNQPQHF
TRBV11-2	-	TRBJ1-1	-	TGTGCCAGCAGCTTAGTATCGACAGGCCGTGAAGCTTTCTTT	CASSLVSTGREAFF
TRBV6-5	-	TRBJ1-2	TRBD1	TGTGCCACAAGGACAGGCTATGGCTACACCTTC	CATRTGYGYTF
TRBV6-4	-	TRBJ1-5	-	TGTGCCAGCAGTGAACAGGCCGATCAGCCCCAGCATTTT	CASSEQADQPQHF
TRBV7-6	once	TRBJ2-5	TRBD1	TGTGCCAGCAGCCAGGGGGTGAAAGAGACCCAGTACTTC	CASSQGVKETQYF
TRBV4-1	-	TRBJ2-1	-	TGCGCCAGCAGCCAAGATGAGATTCGACTTAGCTCCTACAATGAGCAGTTCTTC	CASSQDEIRLSSYNEQFF
TRBV4-2	few	TRBJ1-1	-	TGTGCCAGCAGCCAAGACCACCCCGGCGGGGGTTGGGGCACTGAAGCTTTCTTT	CASSQDHPGGGWGTEAFF
TRBV27	-	TRBJ2-2	TRBD2	TGTGCCTCGCAGCGGGGGGCACACACCGGGGAGCTGTTTTTT	CASQRGAHTGELFF
TRBV6-5	-	TRBJ2-3	-	TGTGCCAGCAGTTACTCGAATCGGGATACGCAGTATTTT	CASSYSNRDTQYF
TRBV6-5	-	TRBJ1-2	TRBD1	TGTGCCAGCAGTTCGTGGAGGGGGCGGGATGGCTACACCTTC	CASSSWRGRDGYTF
TRBV6-1	-	TRBJ2-3	TRBD1	TGTGCCAGCAGTGATTGGACAGGGGGCCCAGATACGCAGTATTTT	CASSDWTGGPDTQYF
TRBV4-2	-	TRBJ1-2	TRBD1	TGTGCCAGCAGCCAAAGTCAGGGGGGCTACTATGGCTACACCTTC	CASSQSQGGYYGYTF
TRBV5-1	-	TRBJ1-1	TRBD1	TGCGCCAGCAGCTTAGGGACAGCCATGAACACTGAAGCTTTCTTT	CASSLGTAMNTEAFF
TRBV9	-	TRBJ2-3	-	TGTGCCAGCAGCGTTACAATGAGCACAGATACGCAGTATTTT	CASSVTMSTDTQYF
TRBV6-6	-	TRBJ2-3	-	TGTGCCAGCAGGCGGCAGGAGGGCACAGATACGCAGTATTTT	CASRRQEGTDTQYF
TRBV19	-	TRBJ1-2	TRBD1	TGTGCCAGTAGTACTACAGGGGTCTATGGCTACACCTTC	CASSTTGVYGYTF
TRBV5-1	-	TRBJ1-1	-	TGCGCCAGCAGTCCCGCCTCGGGGGGGAACACTGAAGCTTTCTTT	CASSPASGGNTEAFF
TRBV10-3	-	TRBJ1-2	TRBD1	TGTGCCATCCGACAGGGGGCGAGCTATGGCTACACCTTC	CAIRQGASYGYTF
TRBV2	-	TRBJ1-5	-	TGTGCCAGCACCGAATGGGGCAGGGTGGCTCAGCCCCAGCATTTT	CASTEWGRVAQPQHF
TRBV2	-	TRBJ1-1	-	TGTGCCAGCAGTGAGCCCAGGTTTTACACTGAAGCTTTCTTT	CASSEPRFYTEAFF
TRBV7-9	-	TRBJ1-1	TRBD1	TGTGCCAGCAGCTTAGGGACAGGTTTTACTGAAGCTTTCTTT	CASSLGTGFTEAFF
TRBV5-1	-	TRBJ1-1	-	TGCGCCAGCCAGACAGGCGGGAACACTGAAGCTTTCTTT	CASQTGGNTEAFF
TRBV7-7	few	TRBJ1-4	-	TGTGCCAGCAGCCCGATAAGGAACGGGGGTCGGGAAAAACTGTTTTTT	CASSPIRNGGREKLFF
TRBV6-6	-	TRBJ2-4	-	TGTGCCAGCAGTCGACATCGACAGGCAAGGGTAGACAAAAACATTCAGTACTTC	CASSRHRQARVDKNIQYF
TRBV6-5	-	TRBJ2-5	TRBD2	TGTGCCAGCAGGAGGGGACTACTTAAAGAGACCCAGTACTTC	CASRRGLLKETQYF
TRBV4-2	-	TRBJ2-6	-	TGTGCCAGCAGCAAGGACAGCTCTGATAACGCTGGGGCCAACGTCCTGACTTTC	CASSKDSSDNAGANVLTF
TRBV3-1/TRBV3-2	once	TRBJ1-5	TRBD1	TGTGCCAGCAGCCAAGATGGGACAGGGGGTCAGCCCCAGCATTTT	CASSQDGTGGQPQHF
TRBV7-6	-	TRBJ1-5	-	TGTGCCAGCAGCGAGAGGGGGGGCCCCCAGCATTTT	CASSERGGPQHF
TRBV19	-	TRBJ1-2	TRBD1	TGTGCCAGTAGTACCTCCCGGGACAGAGATAACTATGGCTACACCTTC	CASSTSRDRDNYGYTF
TRBV14	-	TRBJ1-1	-	TGTGCCAGCAGCCATAAGAGTAGGAACACTGAAGCTTTCTTT	CASSHKSRNTEAFF
TRBV3-1/TRBV3-2	-	TRBJ1-1	-	TGTGCCAGCAGCCCTCATCATATAGCGAACACTGAAGCTTTCTTT	CASSPHHIANTEAFF
TRBV5-1	few	TRBJ1-2	-	TGCGCCAGCAGCTTGGTGGGTACAGCTAACTATGGCTACACCTTC	CASSLVGTANYGYTF
TRBV5-1	-	TRBJ2-6	-	TGCGCCAGCAGCTCCGGGTCCTTATCTGGGGCCAACGTCCTGACTTTC	CASSSGSLSGANVLTF
TRBV14	-	TRBJ1-1	-	TGTGCCAGCAGCCCGCGGCCTACACTAAACACTGAAGCTTTCTTT	CASSPRPTLNTEAFF
TRBV6-5	-	TRBJ1-3	-	TGTGCCAGCAGTTACCGCCCAGGGGCGCTAAGAAATTTT	CASSYRPGALRNF
TRBV30	-	TRBJ1-3	-	TGTGCCTGGGGCATGACAGGCGGGGGAAACACCATATATTTT	CAWGMTGGGNTIYF
TRBV2	-	TRBJ1-1	-	TGTGCCAGCAGTGTGTATAACACTGAAGCTTTCTTT	CASSVYNTEAFF
TRBV15	-	TRBJ1-5	-	TGTGCCACCAGCAGAGATCTGGGACTGAATCAGCCCCAGCATTTT	CATSRDLGLNQPQHF
TRBV28	-	TRBJ1-4	-	TGTGCCAGCAGTTCGGTGGGGCCTAATGAAAAACTGTTTTTT	CASSSVGPNEKLFF
TRBV3-1/TRBV3-2	once	TRBJ1-6	-	TGTGCCAGCAGCCAAGTATCGGGGGATAATTCACCCCTCCACTTT	CASSQVSGDNSPLHF
TRBV30	-	TRBJ2-2	TRBD2	TGTGCCTGGAGTGTACTACTAGCGGGGACCGGGGAGCTGTTTTTT	CAWSVLLAGTGELFF
TRBV6-1	-	TRBJ2-4	TRBD1	TGTGCCAGCAGTGACCAGGGACAGGGGGCGTGGAACATTCAGTACTTC	CASSDQGQGAWNIQYF
TRBV4-1	-	TRBJ2-5	-	TGCGCCAGCAGCCTTAACGGGCCGAGCGGGACCCAGTACTTC	CASSLNGPSGTQYF
TRBV6-2/TRBV6-3	-	TRBJ2-3	TRBD2	TGTGCCAGCAGTCTCGGGGGGGCCGAAACAGATACGCAGTATTTT	CASSLGGAETDTQYF
TRBV7-9	few	TRBJ1-4	TRBD1	TGTGCCAGCAGCTCGATAAAGACAGGGGGCGGCGAAAAACTGTTTTTT	CASSSIKTGGGEKLFF
TRBV7-2	few	TRBJ1-1	-	TGTGCCAGCAGGCGGGGGAAGGGTGGCACTGAAGCTTTCTTT	CASRRGKGGTEAFF
TRBV10-3	-	TRBJ1-2	TRBD1	TGTGCCATCAGTGAGTTTGGACAGGGGGACTATGGCTACACCTTC	CAISEFGQGDYGYTF
TRBV12-5	-	TRBJ1-1	TRBD1	TGTGCTAGTGGTGGGGACAGAAAGATGAACACTGAAGCTTTCTTT	CASGGDRKMNTEAFF